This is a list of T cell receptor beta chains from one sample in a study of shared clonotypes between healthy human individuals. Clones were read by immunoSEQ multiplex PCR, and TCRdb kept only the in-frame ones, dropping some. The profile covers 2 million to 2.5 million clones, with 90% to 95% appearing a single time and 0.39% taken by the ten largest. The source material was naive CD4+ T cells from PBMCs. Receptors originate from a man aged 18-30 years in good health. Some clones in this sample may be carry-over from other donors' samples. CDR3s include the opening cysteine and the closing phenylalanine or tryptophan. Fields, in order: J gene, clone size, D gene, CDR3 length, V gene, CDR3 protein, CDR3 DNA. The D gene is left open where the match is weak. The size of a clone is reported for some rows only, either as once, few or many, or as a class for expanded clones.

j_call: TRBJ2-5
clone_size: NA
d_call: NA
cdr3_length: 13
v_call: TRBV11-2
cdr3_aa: CASSMTVQETQYF
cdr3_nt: TGTGCCAGCAGCATGACAGTACAAGAGACCCAGTACTTC

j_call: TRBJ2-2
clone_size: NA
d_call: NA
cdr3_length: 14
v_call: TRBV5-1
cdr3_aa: CASAPGRDTGELFF
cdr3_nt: TGCGCCAGCGCTCCGGGGAGAGACACCGGGGAGCTGTTTTTT

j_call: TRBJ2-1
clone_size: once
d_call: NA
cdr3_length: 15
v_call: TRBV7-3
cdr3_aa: CASSLARAPYNEQFF
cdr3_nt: TGTGCCAGCAGCTTAGCCAGGGCCCCCTACAATGAGCAGTTCTTC

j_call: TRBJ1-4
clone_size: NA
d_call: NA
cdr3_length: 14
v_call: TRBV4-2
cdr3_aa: CASSQQTGLEKLFF
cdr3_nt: TGTGCCAGCAGCCAACAGACGGGCCTTGAAAAACTGTTTTTT

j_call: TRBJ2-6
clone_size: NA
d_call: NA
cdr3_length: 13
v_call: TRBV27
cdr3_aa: CASSRGGANVLTF
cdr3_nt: TGTGCCAGCAGTCGAGGGGGGGCCAACGTCCTGACTTTC

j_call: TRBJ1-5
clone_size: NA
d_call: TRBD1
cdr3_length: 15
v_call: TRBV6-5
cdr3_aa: CASSPDRDGNQPQHF
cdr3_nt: TGTGCCAGCAGTCCCGACAGGGACGGCAATCAGCCCCAGCATTTT

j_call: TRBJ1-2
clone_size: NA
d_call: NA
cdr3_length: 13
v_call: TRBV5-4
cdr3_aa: CASSLATNYGYTF
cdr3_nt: TGTGCCAGCAGCTTAGCCACTAACTATGGCTACACCTTC

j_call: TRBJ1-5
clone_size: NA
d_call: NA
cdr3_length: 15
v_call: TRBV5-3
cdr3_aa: CARPEGVLTGLPQHF
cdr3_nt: TGTGCCAGACCCGAGGGAGTCCTGACAGGACTTCCCCAGCATTTT

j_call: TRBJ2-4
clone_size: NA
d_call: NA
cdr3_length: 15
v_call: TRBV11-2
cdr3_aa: CASTSVGLTKNIQYF
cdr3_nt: TGTGCCAGCACCTCGGTAGGGTTAACCAAAAACATTCAGTACTTC

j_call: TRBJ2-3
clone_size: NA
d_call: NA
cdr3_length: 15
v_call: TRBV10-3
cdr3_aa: CAISESTGGTDTQYF
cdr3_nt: TGTGCCATCAGTGAGTCGACAGGAGGCACAGATACGCAGTATTTT

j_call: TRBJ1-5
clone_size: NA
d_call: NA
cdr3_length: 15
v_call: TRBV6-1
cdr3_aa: CASSEGWGMYQPQHF
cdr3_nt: TGTGCCAGCAGTGAAGGTTGGGGCATGTATCAGCCCCAGCATTTT

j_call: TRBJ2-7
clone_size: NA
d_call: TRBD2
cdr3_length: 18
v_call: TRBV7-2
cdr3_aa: CASSLNPVARASGGKQYF
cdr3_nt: TGTGCCAGCAGCTTAAATCCAGTAGCCCGGGCCTCCGGGGGGAAGCAGTACTTC

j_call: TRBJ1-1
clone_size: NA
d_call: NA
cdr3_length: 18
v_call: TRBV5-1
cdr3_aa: CASSLHPGVGGSNTEAFF
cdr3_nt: TGCGCCAGCAGCTTACACCCTGGGGTCGGGGGATCGAACACTGAAGCTTTCTTT

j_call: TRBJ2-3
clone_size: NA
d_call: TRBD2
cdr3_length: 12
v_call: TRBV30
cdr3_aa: CAGGRRTDTQYF
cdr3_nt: TGTGCCGGCGGGAGGAGGACAGATACGCAGTATTTT

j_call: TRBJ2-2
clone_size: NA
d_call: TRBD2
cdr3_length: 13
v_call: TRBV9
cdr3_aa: CASSLAGAGELFF
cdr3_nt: TGTGCCAGCAGCCTAGCGGGAGCCGGGGAGCTGTTTTTT

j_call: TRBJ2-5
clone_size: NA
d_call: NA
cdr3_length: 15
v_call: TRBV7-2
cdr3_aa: CASSLRRGTQETQYF
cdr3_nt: TGTGCCAGCAGCTTAAGGCGGGGTACGCAAGAGACCCAGTACTTC

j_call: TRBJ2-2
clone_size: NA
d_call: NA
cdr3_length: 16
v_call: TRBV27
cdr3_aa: CASSRLIPTWRRELFF
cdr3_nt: TGTGCCAGCAGTCGTTTAATACCGACATGGCGACGGGAGCTGTTTTTT

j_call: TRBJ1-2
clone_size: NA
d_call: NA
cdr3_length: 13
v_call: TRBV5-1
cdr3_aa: CASSPTARYGYTF
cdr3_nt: TGCGCCAGCAGCCCGACAGCGCGCTATGGCTACACCTTC

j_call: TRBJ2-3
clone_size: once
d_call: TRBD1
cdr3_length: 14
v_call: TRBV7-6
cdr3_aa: CASSRGQGTDTQYF
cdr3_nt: TGTGCCAGCAGCCGAGGACAGGGAACAGATACGCAGTATTTT

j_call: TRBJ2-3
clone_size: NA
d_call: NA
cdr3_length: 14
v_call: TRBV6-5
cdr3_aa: CASTGGGTTDTQYF
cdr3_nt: TGTGCCAGCACGGGAGGGGGCACGACAGATACGCAGTATTTT

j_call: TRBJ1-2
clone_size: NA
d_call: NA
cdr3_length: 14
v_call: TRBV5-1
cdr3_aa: CASSSGTSSYGYTF
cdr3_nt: TGCGCCAGCAGCTCCGGGACATCTTCCTATGGCTACACCTTC

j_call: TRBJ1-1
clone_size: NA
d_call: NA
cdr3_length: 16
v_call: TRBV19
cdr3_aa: CASSKGSVLIDTEAFF
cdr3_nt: TGTGCCAGTAGTAAGGGGTCGGTCCTTATTGACACTGAAGCTTTCTTT

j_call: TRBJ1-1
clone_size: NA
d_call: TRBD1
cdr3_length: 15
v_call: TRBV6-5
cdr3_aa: CASSYQNRGQTEAFF
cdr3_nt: TGTGCCAGCAGTTACCAAAACAGGGGGCAAACTGAAGCTTTCTTT

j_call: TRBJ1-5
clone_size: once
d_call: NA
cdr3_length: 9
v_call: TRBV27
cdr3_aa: CAHNQPQHF
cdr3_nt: TGTGCCCATAATCAGCCCCAGCATTTT

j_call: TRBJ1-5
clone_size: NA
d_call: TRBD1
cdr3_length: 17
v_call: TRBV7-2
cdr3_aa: CASSFPRGTGGNQPQHF
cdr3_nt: TGTGCCAGCAGCTTTCCCCGGGGGACAGGGGGTAATCAGCCCCAGCATTTT

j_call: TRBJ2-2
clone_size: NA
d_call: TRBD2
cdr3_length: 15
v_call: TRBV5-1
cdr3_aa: CASSFEREVAGELFF
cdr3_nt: TGCGCCAGCAGCTTTGAGCGGGAGGTCGCCGGGGAGCTGTTTTTT

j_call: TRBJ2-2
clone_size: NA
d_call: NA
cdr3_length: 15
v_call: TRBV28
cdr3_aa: CASSFVTGLTGELFF
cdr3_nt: TGTGCCAGCAGTTTTGTGACAGGACTCACCGGGGAGCTGTTTTTT

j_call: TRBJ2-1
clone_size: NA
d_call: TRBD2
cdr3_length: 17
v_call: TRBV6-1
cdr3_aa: CASSGRPPGTSVNEQFF
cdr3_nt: TGTGCCAGCAGTGGGAGACCTCCCGGGACTAGCGTTAATGAGCAGTTCTTC

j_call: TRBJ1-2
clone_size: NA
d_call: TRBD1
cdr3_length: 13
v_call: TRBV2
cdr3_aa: CASRGGGRYGYTF
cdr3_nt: TGTGCCAGCAGAGGGGGCGGGCGCTATGGCTACACCTTC

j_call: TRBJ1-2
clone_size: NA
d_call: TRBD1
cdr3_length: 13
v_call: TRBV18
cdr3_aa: CASSGDRDYGYTF
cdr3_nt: TGTGCCAGCTCGGGGGACAGAGACTATGGCTACACCTTC

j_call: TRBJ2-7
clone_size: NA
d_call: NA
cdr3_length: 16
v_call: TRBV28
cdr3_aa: CASSSTRTGKLYEQYF
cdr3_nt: TGTGCCAGCAGTTCGACCCGAACAGGGAAATTATACGAGCAGTACTTC

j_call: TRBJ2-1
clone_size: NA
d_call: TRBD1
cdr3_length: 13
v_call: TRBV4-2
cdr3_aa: CASSQVGPHRGFF
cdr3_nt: TGTGCCAGCAGCCAAGTCGGACCCCACAGGGGGTTCTTC

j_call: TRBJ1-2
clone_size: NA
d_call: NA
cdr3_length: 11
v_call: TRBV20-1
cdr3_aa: CSASSDYGYTF
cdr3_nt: TGCAGTGCTAGTTCAGACTATGGCTACACCTTC

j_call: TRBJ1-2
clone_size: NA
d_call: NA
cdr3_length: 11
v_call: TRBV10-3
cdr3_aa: CAISPRDGYTF
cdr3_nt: TGTGCCATCAGTCCCAGGGACGGCTACACCTTC

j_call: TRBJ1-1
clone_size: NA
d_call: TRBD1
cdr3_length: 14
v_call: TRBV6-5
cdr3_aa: CASSFGTGNTEAFF
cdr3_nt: TGTGCCAGCAGCTTCGGGACAGGGAACACTGAAGCTTTCTTT

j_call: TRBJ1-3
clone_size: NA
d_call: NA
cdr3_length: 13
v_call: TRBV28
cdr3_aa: CASIAGSGNTIYF
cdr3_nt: TGTGCCAGCATCGCCGGCTCTGGAAACACCATATATTTT

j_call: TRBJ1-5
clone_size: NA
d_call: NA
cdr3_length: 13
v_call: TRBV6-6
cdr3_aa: CASIGDGDQPQHF
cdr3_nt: TGTGCCAGCATTGGAGACGGAGATCAGCCCCAGCATTTT

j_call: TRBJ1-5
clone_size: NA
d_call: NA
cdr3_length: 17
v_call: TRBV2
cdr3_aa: CASSEVGDNYSNQPQHF
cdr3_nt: TGTGCCAGCAGTGAAGTTGGGGACAACTATAGCAATCAGCCCCAGCATTTT

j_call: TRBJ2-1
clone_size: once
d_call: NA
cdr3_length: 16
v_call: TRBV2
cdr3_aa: CASSQRTTSSYNEQFF
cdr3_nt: TGTGCCAGCTCCCAGCGGACGACTAGCTCCTACAATGAGCAGTTCTTC

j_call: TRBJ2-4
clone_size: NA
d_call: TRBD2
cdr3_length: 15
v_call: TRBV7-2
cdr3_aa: CASSLAGGEGNIQYF
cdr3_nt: TGTGCCAGCAGCTTAGCGGGAGGGGAGGGAAACATTCAGTACTTC

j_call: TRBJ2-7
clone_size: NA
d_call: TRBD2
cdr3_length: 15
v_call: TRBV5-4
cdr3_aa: CASTARGGSSYEQYF
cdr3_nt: TGTGCCAGCACCGCCCGGGGGGGCAGCTCCTACGAGCAGTACTTC

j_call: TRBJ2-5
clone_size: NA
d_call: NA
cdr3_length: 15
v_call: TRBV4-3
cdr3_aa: CASSQAGSGGETQYF
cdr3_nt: TGCGCCAGCAGCCAAGCCGGCTCTGGGGGGGAGACCCAGTACTTC

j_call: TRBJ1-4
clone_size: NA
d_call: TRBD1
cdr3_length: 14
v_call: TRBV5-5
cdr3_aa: CASSRGGGLEKLFF
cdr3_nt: TGTGCCAGCAGCAGGGGAGGGGGCCTTGAAAAACTGTTTTTT

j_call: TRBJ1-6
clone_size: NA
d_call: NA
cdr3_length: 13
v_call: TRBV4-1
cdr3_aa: CASSQLGARRLHF
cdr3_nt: TGCGCCAGCAGCCAATTGGGGGCCCGGCGACTCCACTTT

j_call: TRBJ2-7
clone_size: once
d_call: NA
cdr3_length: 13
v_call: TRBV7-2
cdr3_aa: CASSLEAFDEQYF
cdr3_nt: TGTGCCAGCAGCTTAGAAGCGTTCGACGAGCAGTACTTC

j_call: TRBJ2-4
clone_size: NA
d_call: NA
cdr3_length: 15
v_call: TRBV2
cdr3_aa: CASTGLTLAKNIQYF
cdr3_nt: TGTGCCAGCACCGGACTAACCTTAGCCAAAAACATTCAGTACTTC

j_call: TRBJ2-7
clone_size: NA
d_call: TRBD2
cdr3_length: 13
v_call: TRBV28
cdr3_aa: CASSLGAGVWQYF
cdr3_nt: TGTGCCAGCAGTTTAGGAGCGGGAGTGTGGCAGTACTTC

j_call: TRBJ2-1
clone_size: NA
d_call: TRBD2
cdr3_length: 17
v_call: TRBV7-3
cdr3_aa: CASSLAGGTSSYNEQFF
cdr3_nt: TGTGCCAGCAGCTTAGCGGGAGGGACTAGCTCCTACAATGAGCAGTTCTTC